This T cell receptor (beta chain) is from a study of CD4 T cells in relation to SARS-CoV-2 and coronaviruses. Background on the study: The restricting HLA molecule for shared crossreactive spike epitopes was mapped.

Before the COVID-19 pandemic, during about 2010-2018, CD4+ T cells were taken from unexposed donors. CD4+ T cells were isolated from the cells after more than nine days of culture. Cells permitting, SARS-CoV-2 S/N and four cold-coronavirus spikes were tested on unexposed-donor CD4+ T cells. V trimming: 3 bases; J trimming: 3 bases; junction bases outside the gene matches: 6. The CDR3 contains 15 residues. Germline lookup yields CDR1 LNHDA and CDR2 SQIVND (reference sequence). Concerning this clone itself: What it recognizes is unknown.

TCRdb keeps only in-frame clones here, not all; method: immunoSEQ multiplex PCR. The sample includes about 29,000 clones, nearly 80% seen only once; the top ten take 20%. The sequence derives from a human donor in good health. J is TRBJ1-2 and V is TRBV19; 8 positions agree with TRBD1. Input material: CD4+ T cells from PBMCs, cultured in vitro. The DNA of the CDR3 is TGTGCCAGTAGTATGGTCTACAGGGGGGACTATGGCTACACCTTC. Amino acid sequence: CASSMVYRGDYGYTF. The entire variable domain, with the rest obtained from reference TRBV19 and TRBJ1-2, is as follows: DGGITQSPKYLFRKEGQNVTLSCEQNLNHDAMYWYRQDPGQGLRLIYYSQIVNDFQKGDIAEGYSVSREKKESFPLTVTSAQKNPTAFYLCASSMVYRGDYGYTFGSGTRLTVV.